The next 15 T cell receptor beta chains were all read from a single sample in a study of technical replicates of blood from a handful of donors. Data came from immunoSEQ multiplex PCR; TCRdb stores just in-frame clones and leaves some out. Among 53,000 or so clones, approximately 86% were seen once, and the ten largest hold 5.6%. Sequencing was performed on PBMCs. The receptors shown here come from a human donor in good health. Some clones in this sample may be carry-over from other donors' samples.

The chain links TRBV19 to TRBJ1-2, with 7 bases that match TRBD1. The V and J ends lost 5 bases and 4 bases, in that order; junction bases with no gene match: 4. Germline CDR1 and CDR2: LNHDA and SQIVND (reference sequence). The CDR3 has 13 residues. The CDR3, as DNA: TGTGCCAGTAGTGCGGACAGGATCTATGGCTACACCTTC. Its translation is CASSADRIYGYTF.

V and J are TRBV6-5 and TRBJ1-6, with 7 nucleotides matching TRBD1. CDR1 MNHEY and CDR2 SVGAGI come from the germline V gene. Trimming removed 8 bases from V and 10 bases from J; junction bases left unmatched: 11. This CDR3 spans 14 amino acids. This CDR3 is CASRPRGAGSPLHF. The CDR3 DNA reads TGTGCCAGCCGACCCAGGGGGGCGGGATCACCCCTCCACTTT.

The V call is TRBV13, the J call TRBJ2-3; 8 bases are a match to TRBD2. CDR3 length: 15 residues. CDR1 PRHDT and CDR2 FYEKMQ come from the germline V gene (reference sequence). V trimming: 8 bases; J trimming: 1 base; junction bases outside the gene matches: 8. The CDR3 is CASWGGTRGTDTQYF. The CDR3 DNA reads as TGTGCCAGCTGGGGAGGGACTAGGGGCACAGATACGCAGTATTTT.

The CDR3 here is CASSFDTYSNQPQHF. The CDR3 nucleotides are TGTGCCAGTAGTTTCGACACCTATAGCAATCAGCCCCAGCATTTT. The chain carries TRBV19 and TRBJ1-5, with D uncertain. The germline V gene encodes CDR1 LNHDA and CDR2 SQIVND (reference sequence). Trimming left V 5 bases short and J 0 bases short, with 11 bases between. The CDR3 loop spans 15 amino acids.

This clone was counted a single time. The chain recombines TRBV7-8 with TRBJ2-1; D may be TRBD2 (5 bases). This CDR3 comprises 15 residues. Germline CDR1 reads SGHVS; CDR2 reads FQNEAQ. Trimming took off 3 bases at V and 5 bases at J, with 14 bases between the two ends. CDR3 bases: TGTGCCAGCAGCTTTTATGACTTCGGGGACAATGAGCAGTTCTTC. Protein product: CASSFYDFGDNEQFF.

V usage is TRBV11-2 and J usage is TRBJ1-1; unclear D gene. This CDR3 is 19 amino acids long. CDR1 and CDR2 (germline): SGHAT, FQNNGV. V lost 4 bases and J lost 2, with 26 bases in between. CDR3 region: CASSSSRWRRERLNTEAFF. The CDR3 DNA follows: TGTGCCAGCAGCTCCTCACGGTGGCGGAGGGAGAGACTTAACACTGAAGCTTTCTTT.

V and J are TRBV2 and TRBJ1-6; a possible D gene is TRBD1 (5 bases). The ends were cut back, 6 bases at V and 4 bases at J, with 13 bases in the middle. This CDR3 is built from 15 residues. Per germline, CDR1 SNHLY and CDR2 FYNNEI. CDR3 nucleotide sequence: TGTGCCAGCAGCCCGACAGACAGTTATAATTCACCCCTCCACTTT. It specifies CASSPTDSYNSPLHF. Filled out from reference TRBV2 and TRBJ1-6, the complete variable domain reads EPEVTQTPSHQVTQMGQEVILRCVPISNHLYFYWYRQILGQKVEFLVSFYNNEISEKSEIFDDQFSVERPDGSNFTLKIRSTKLEDSAMYFCASSPTDSYNSPLHFGNGTRLTVT.

The chain links TRBV19 to TRBJ2-1; 7 bases match TRBD2. The CDR3 is 14 residues long. V trimming: 4 bases; J trimming: 6 bases; junction bases outside the gene matches: 6. The germline gives CDR1 LNHDA, CDR2 SQIVND (reference sequence). This chain's CDR3 is CASSKGLLLNEQFF. For the CDR3, the DNA is TGTGCCAGTAGTAAGGGACTACTCCTCAATGAGCAGTTCTTC.

The chain uses TRBV7-2 and TRBJ2-5; 12 nucleotides line up with TRBD1. Trimming cost V 4 bases and J 5 bases; bases outside gene matches: 2. This CDR3 spans 14 amino acids. The germline V gene has CDR1 SGHTA and CDR2 FQGNSA. The CDR3 is CASSSGQGAETQYF. CDR3 bases: TGTGCCAGCAGCTCGGGACAGGGGGCGGAGACCCAGTACTTC.

A few counts support this clone. V usage is TRBV5-6 and J usage is TRBJ2-3, with D perhaps matching TRBD1 (6 bases). CDR1 is SGHDT, CDR2 YYEEEE, per germline. This CDR3 is built from 15 residues. Between the trimmed V and J ends, which lost 3 bases and 2 bases, there was a span of 13 bases. The CDR3 nucleotides read TGTGCCAGCAGCTATGACAGGATGACCACAGATACGCAGTATTTT. It yields the protein CASSYDRMTTDTQYF. The variable domain in full, completed from reference TRBV5-6 and TRBJ2-3, reads DAGVTQSPTHLIKTRGQQVTLRCSPKSGHDTVSWYQQALGQGPQFIFQYYEEEERQRGNFPDRFSGHQFPNYSSELNVNALLLGDSALYLCASSYDRMTTDTQYFGPGTRLTVL.

This chain connects TRBV28 to TRBJ1-4; D unclear. The CDR3 is 14 residues long. The V end was cut by 6 bases, the J end by 5 bases, with 13 bases between. Germline lookup yields CDR1 MDHEN and CDR2 SYDVKM. CDR3 amino acids: CASSPGEPNEKLFF. Here the CDR3 DNA reads TGTGCCAGCAGCCCCGGGGAGCCAAATGAAAAACTGTTTTTT.

The chain joins TRBV12-5 to TRBJ2-3, with TRBD2 identical over 8 bases. The CDR3 spans 14 residues. Trimming cost V 5 bases and J 4 bases; bases outside gene matches: 5. Looked up from germline, CDR1 is LGHNT and CDR2 is FRNRAP. CDR3 nucleotides: TGTGCTAGTGGTCCACGAGCGGGAGCAGATACGCAGTATTTT. This gives the protein CASGPRAGADTQYF.

This sequence joins TRBV2 and TRBJ1-5, with D maybe TRBD1 (5 bases). This CDR3 region has 14 residues. Germline-derived CDR1 and CDR2 are SNHLY and FYNNEI. The ends were cut back, 3 bases at V and 4 bases at J, with 10 bases in the middle. The CDR3 is CASSERTPNQPQHF. CDR3 nucleotide sequence: TGTGCCAGCAGTGAGAGGACACCTAATCAGCCCCAGCATTTT.

The chain has TRBV18 and TRBJ1-2, with TRBD1 identical over 8 bases. The CDR3 runs 16 residues. CDR1 and CDR2 from the germline V gene are KGHSH and LQKENI. V shed 2 bases and J 5 bases; nucleotides not matched to a gene: 10. CDR3 bases: TGTGCCAGCTCACCAAGCCAGGGGGCTTTCGGGTATGGCTACACCTTC. Translating it yields CASSPSQGAFGYGYTF. The variable domain in full, completed from reference TRBV18 and TRBJ1-2, reads NAGVMQNPRHLVRRRGQEARLRCSPMKGHSHVYWYRQLPEEGLKFMVYLQKENIIDESGMPKERFSAEFPKEGPSILRIQQVVRGDSAAYFCASSPSQGAFGYGYTFGSGTRLTVV.

The V call is TRBV10-3, the J call TRBJ2-1, with 7 bases identical to TRBD1. The CDR3 consists of 17 residues. V trimming: 4 bases; J trimming: 0 bases; junction bases outside the gene matches: 9. In germline, CDR1 is ENHRY, CDR2 SYGVKD. The CDR3 is CAISGPGQKTSYNEQFF. CDR3 DNA sequence: TGTGCCATCAGTGGACCGGGACAGAAGACCTCCTACAATGAGCAGTTCTTC.